A single sample gave rise to the 18 T cell receptor beta chains below, sequenced in a study of blood T cell repertoires in COVID-19. This table comes from immunoSEQ multiplex PCR, and its TCRdb copy is limited to in-frame clones, with some not included. The data show roughly 190,000 clones, around four fifths seen once. Material for sequencing was peripheral blood. These receptors originate from a woman aged 70 to 79 with active or convalescent COVID-19.

The gene calls are TRBV2 and TRBJ2-7; no clear D. The CDR3 spans 15 residues. Trimming shortened V by 0 bases and J by 1 base, and 10 bases separated the two germline ends. Germline loops: CDR1 SNHLY, CDR2 FYNNEI. The CDR3: CASSEAGSLSYEQYF. The CDR3 DNA reads TGTGCCAGCAGTGAAGCGGGCAGCCTGTCCTACGAGCAGTACTTC.

This sequence joins TRBV5-6 and TRBJ1-5; the match to TRBD1 covers 9 bases. V was clipped by 4 bases and J by 1 base; unmatched bases: 3. The CDR3 is 15 residues long. CDR1 and CDR2 from the germline V gene are SGHDT and YYEEEE. CDR3 region: CASSQGQGSNQPQHF. The CDR3 DNA reads TGTGCCAGCAGCCAAGGACAGGGGAGCAATCAGCCCCAGCATTTT.

The CDR3 reads CASSFGQAASNEQYF. CDR3 sequence (DNA): TGCGCCAGCAGCTTTGGACAGGCGGCTAGTAACGAGCAGTACTTC. V and J are TRBV5-1 and TRBJ2-7; 7 bases are shared with TRBD1. J gave up 5 bases and V 2 bases, and 10 bases lay outside the gene matches. CDR1 and CDR2 (germline): SGHRS, YFSETQ. The CDR3 extends over 15 amino acids.

The chain's CDR3 is CASSSGTGGYNSPLHF. DNA for the CDR3: TGCGCCAGCAGCTCCGGGACAGGGGGCTATAATTCACCCCTCCACTTT. V and J are TRBV5-1 and TRBJ1-6; 11 positions agree with TRBD1. Germline CDR1 reads SGHRS; CDR2 reads YFSETQ. CDR3 size: 16 residues. J gave up 3 bases and V 3 bases, and 2 bases lay outside the gene matches.

The J gene is TRBJ2-3, the V gene TRBV2; 11 positions match TRBD2. Looked up from germline, CDR1 is SNHLY and CDR2 is FYNNEI. Germline trimming cut 3 bases from V and 7 bases from J; bases unmatched to any gene: 6. CDR3 length: 15 amino acids. CDR3 sequence (DNA): TGTGCCAGCAGTGAGGTAGCGGGAGGGCCATATACGCAGTATTTT. Residues: CASSEVAGGPYTQYF.

V is TRBV4-1 and J is TRBJ2-3; a weak D match, TRBD2 (5 bases). Germline V CDR1 and CDR2: MGHRA, YSYEKL. Trimming took 1 base from V and 3 from J, leaving 11 bases between them. There are 15 residues in the CDR3. The CDR3 nucleotides read TGCGCCAGCAGCCAAGGACTAATTGTGACAGATACGCAGTATTTT. Translation: CASSQGLIVTDTQYF.

The CDR3 DNA follows: TGCGCCAGCAGACCGAATACAGGAAACCAAGAGACCCAGTACTTC. Its protein product is CASRPNTGNQETQYF. The chain is built from TRBV5-1 and TRBJ2-5, with a tentative D call TRBD1 (5 bases). V was shortened by 5 bases and J by 0 bases, with 14 bases between the two germline ends. Germline CDR1 reads SGHRS; CDR2 reads YFSETQ. This CDR3 spans 15 amino acids.

The rearrangement uses TRBV30 and TRBJ2-2; 11 positions match TRBD2. CDR3 length: 16 amino acids. Germline V gene lookup returns CDR1 GTSNPN and CDR2 SVGIG (reference sequence). Losses at the gene ends were 2 bases for V and 7 bases for J; bases not matched to a gene: 9. CDR3 sequence reads: CAWSSMTSGNIGELFF. Written as DNA, the CDR3 is TGTGCCTGGAGTTCGATGACTAGCGGGAATATCGGGGAGCTGTTTTTT.

The rearrangement links TRBV5-1 to TRBJ1-1; TRBD1 agrees at 8 bases. Per the germline V gene, CDR1 is SGHRS and CDR2 is YFSETQ. V gave up 0 bases and J gave up 6 bases; unmatched junction bases: 7. The CDR3 extends over 15 amino acids. CDR3 DNA: TGCGCCAGCAGCTTGGAAGGACAGGGTTCAGCTGAAGCTTTCTTT. Translated: CASSLEGQGSAEAFF.

This chain links TRBV6-5 with TRBJ1-4; the match to TRBD1 covers 7 bases. This CDR3 spans 15 amino acids. Looked up from germline, CDR1 is MNHEY and CDR2 is SVGAGI. Losses at the gene ends were 0 bases for V and 7 bases for J; bases not matched to a gene: 5. CDR3 DNA: TGTGCCAGCAGTTACTCGCAGGGGGTCGGTGAAAAACTGTTTTTT. Translating it yields CASSYSQGVGEKLFF.

The CDR3 nucleotides are TGCGCCAGCAGCTTGGGGTTAGCGGAGGGAAGCACAGATACGCAGTATTTT. Amino acid sequence: CASSLGLAEGSTDTQYF. This chain joins TRBV5-1 and TRBJ2-3, with D possibly TRBD2 on 6 matching bases. Trimming pared 0 bases from V and 0 bases from J, leaving 14 bases between. The CDR3 extends over 17 amino acids. Looked up from germline, CDR1 is SGHRS and CDR2 is YFSETQ.

CDR3 bases: TGTGCCAGCAGCTGGGGAGTTGATGAAAAACTGTTTTTT. It codes for CASSWGVDEKLFF. This chain connects TRBV5-6 to TRBJ1-4; the D is unclear. Germline CDR1 reads SGHDT; CDR2 reads YYEEEE. The CDR3 loop spans 13 amino acids. The ends were cut back, 3 bases at V and 6 bases at J, with 9 bases in the middle.

The chain combines TRBV12-3 or TRBV12-4 with TRBJ1-1; no definite D call. CDR3 length: 13 amino acids. Trimming pared 1 base from V and 1 base from J, leaving 4 bases between. The CDR3 region is CASSLGENTEAFF. The CDR3 DNA reads TGTGCCAGCAGTTTAGGCGAGAACACTGAAGCTTTCTTT.

The rearrangement links TRBV27 to TRBJ2-2; the D gene is possibly TRBD2 (6 bases). Germline V gene sequence: CDR1 MNHEY, CDR2 SMNVEV (reference sequence). The CDR3 spans 15 residues. V was pared by 2 bases and J by 1 base, with 8 bases between. CDR3 coding DNA: TGTGCCAGCAGTTTAGGACTAAGGAACACCGGGGAGCTGTTTTTT. Translation: CASSLGLRNTGELFF.

The chain joins TRBV27 to TRBJ1-2; no reliable D call. The CDR3 covers 13 residues. The germline V gene encodes CDR1 MNHEY and CDR2 SMNVEV (reference sequence). V gave up 5 bases and J gave up 4 bases, with 11 bases separating them. Written as DNA, the CDR3 is TGTGCCAGCAGTGTCCTAGGCAGCTATGGCTACACCTTC. This sequence encodes CASSVLGSYGYTF.

This chain links TRBV5-4 with TRBJ2-3; TRBD2 matches at 10 bases. Germline CDR1 is SGHNT and CDR2 is YYREEE (reference sequence). The length of the CDR3 is 15 residues. V lost 4 bases to trimming and J lost 1 base; unmatched junction nucleotides: 3. CDR3 DNA: TGTGCCAGCAGCCTTGGACTAGCGGGCACAGATACGCAGTATTTT. This translates into CASSLGLAGTDTQYF.

This clone is a singleton in its sample. The chain joins TRBV6-5 to TRBJ2-3, with D tentatively TRBD1 (6 bases). Germline assignment: CDR1 MNHEY and CDR2 SVGAGI. Between the trimmed V and J ends, which lost 6 bases and 2 bases, there was a span of 9 bases. The length of the CDR3 is 13 residues. The DNA for the CDR3 is TGTGCCAGCAGGACAGGCTCCACAGATACGCAGTATTTT. As protein: CASRTGSTDTQYF.

V gene TRBV11-2 combines with J gene TRBJ2-7; TRBD2 aligns across 14 bases. Germline V lookup: CDR1 SGHAT, CDR2 FQNNGV. The V and J ends lost 5 bases and 4 bases, in that order; junction bases with no gene match: 7. CDR3 length: 16 residues. CDR3 residues: CASSMGLAGAYYEQYF. The DNA of the CDR3 is TGTGCCAGCAGCATGGGACTAGCGGGAGCATATTACGAGCAGTACTTC.